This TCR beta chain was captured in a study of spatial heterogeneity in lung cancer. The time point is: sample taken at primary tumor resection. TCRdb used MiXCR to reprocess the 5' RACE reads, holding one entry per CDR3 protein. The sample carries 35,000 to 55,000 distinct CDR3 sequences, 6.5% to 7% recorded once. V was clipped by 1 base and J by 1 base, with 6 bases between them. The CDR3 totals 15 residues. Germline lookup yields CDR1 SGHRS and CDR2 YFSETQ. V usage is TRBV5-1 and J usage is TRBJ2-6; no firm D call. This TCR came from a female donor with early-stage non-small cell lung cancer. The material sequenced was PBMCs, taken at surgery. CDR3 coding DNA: TGCGCCAGCAGCTTGACGGGTTCTGGGGCCAACGTCCTGACTTTC. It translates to CASSLTGSGANVLTF.